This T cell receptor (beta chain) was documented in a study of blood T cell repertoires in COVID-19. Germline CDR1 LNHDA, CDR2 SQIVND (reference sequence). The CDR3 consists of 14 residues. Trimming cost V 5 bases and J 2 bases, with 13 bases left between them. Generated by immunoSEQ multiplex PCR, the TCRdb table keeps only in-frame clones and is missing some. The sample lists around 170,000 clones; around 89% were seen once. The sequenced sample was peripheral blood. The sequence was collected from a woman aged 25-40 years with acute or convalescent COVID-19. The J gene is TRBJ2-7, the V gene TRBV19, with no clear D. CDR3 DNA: TGTGCCAGTAGTCAAGATAGCCCTCCCTACGAGCAGTACTTC. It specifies CASSQDSPPYEQYF.